This TCR beta chain was retrieved from a study of T cells in tuberculosis. Study at large: Sequenced TCRs come from CD1B-GMM tetramer-binding T cells.

Cells were sorted from thawed PBMC rested overnight and stained with GMM-loaded CD1B tetramer, viability dye and anti-CD3. C32 glucose monomycolate from Rhodococcus equi was loaded onto the CD1B tetramers. PBMC for tetramer sorting were first depleted of CD14-expressing monocytes. Tetramer-negative cells, approximately 100,000 per donor, were also sorted. Sequencing of TCR-alpha and TCR-beta chains was unpaired. Using immunoSEQ multiplex PCR, the repertoire was profiled, and TCRdb retains in-frame clones only, with some absent. The data show 61,000 or so clones, about 86% seen once. Looked up from germline, CDR1 is LNHDA and CDR2 is SQIVND (reference sequence). Trimming took 4 bases from V and 4 from J, leaving 8 bases between them. CDR3 length: 13 residues.

The clonotype comes from an adult woman with latent tuberculosis. The J gene is TRBJ1-3, the V gene TRBV19, with D possibly TRBD1 on 5 matching bases. Specimen: CD1b-GMM tetramer-negative cells sorted from PBMCs. The CDR3 DNA is TGTGCCAGTAGTAAAGACAGAGGAAACACCATATATTTT. Translated: CASSKDRGNTIYF.